This T cell receptor beta chain was captured by sequencing in a study of blood T cell repertoires in COVID-19. Looking at the study overall: Both acute and convalescent COVID-19 samples were obtained from the United States, Italy and Spain. PBMCs, B-cell-depleted T cells, or T cells provided the cDNA or gDNA that made up the material.

In the original processing: Estimated nucleated cell counts came from reference gene primer amplification. Assay: immunoSEQ multiplex PCR; the TCRdb copy retains only in-frame clones and omits some. V, J and clone size were drawn from that table, and D and trimming were deduced from the DNA. The sample records under 50,000 clones, approximately 70% being singletons. What was sequenced was peripheral blood. The clonotype comes from a man older than 75 with acute or convalescent COVID-19.

The CDR3 is CASSQDRGSQAFF. In DNA, the CDR3 is TGTGCCAGCAGCCAAGATAGGGGTTCACAAGCTTTCTTT. This chain links TRBV4-2 with TRBJ1-1; perhaps TRBD1 as D (5 bases). Deletions cut 0 bases from V and 9 bases from J, with 11 bases between. The germline CDR1 and CDR2 sequences are LGHNA and YNFKEQ. The CDR3 has 13 residues.